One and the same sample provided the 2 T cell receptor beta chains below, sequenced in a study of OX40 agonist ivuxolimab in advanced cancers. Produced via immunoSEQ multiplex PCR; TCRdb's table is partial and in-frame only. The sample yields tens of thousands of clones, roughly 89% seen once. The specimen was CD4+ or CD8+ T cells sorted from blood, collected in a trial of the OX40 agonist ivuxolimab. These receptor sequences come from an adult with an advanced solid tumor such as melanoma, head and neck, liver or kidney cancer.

The CDR3 loop is CASSPRSINEQFF. CDR3 nucleotide sequence: TGTGCCAGCAGCCCCAGGTCCATAAATGAGCAGTTCTTC. This rearrangement joins TRBV7-9 to TRBJ2-1; D not certain. The germline V gene encodes CDR1 SEHNR and CDR2 FQNEAQ (reference sequence). V was trimmed by 5 bases and J by 7 bases, leaving 12 bases between them. The CDR3 runs 13 residues.

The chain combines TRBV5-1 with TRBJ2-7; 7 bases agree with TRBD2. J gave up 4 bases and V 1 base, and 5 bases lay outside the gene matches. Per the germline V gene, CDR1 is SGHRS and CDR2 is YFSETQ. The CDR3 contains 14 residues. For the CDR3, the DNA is TGCGCCAGCAGCTTGCGGGGACTATCGTACGAGCAGTACTTC. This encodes CASSLRGLSYEQYF.